This T cell receptor beta chain was obtained from a study of identical twins. TCRdb re-analysed the 5' RACE reads in MiXCR, keeping a single row per CDR3 protein. This table holds roughly 720,000 distinct CDR3 sequences, 18% found once. The V gene lost 2 bases and the J gene lost 0 bases, with 7 bases spanning the gap. The CDR3 spans 15 residues. The sample also formed part of further work on T cells expressing NK-cell markers. That paper states: All TCR beta repertoires analysed originated from sorted CD3+CD56+NKG2C+, CD3+CD56+NKG2C- and CD3+CD56-NKG2C+ T cells.

The chain links TRBV12-3 or TRBV12-4 to TRBJ2-2; D is unresolved. The sequencing sample was made of PBMCs. The TCR sequence derives from a woman aged 18-29 years in good health. The CDR3 DNA reads TGTGCCAGCAGTTTAAGACAACCGAACACCGGGGAGCTGTTTTTT. This translates into CASSLRQPNTGELFF.